This TCR beta chain was captured in a study of T cell responses to AZD1222 COVID-19 vaccine. Only in-frame clones appear in the TCRdb table, and some are missing; sequencing was by immunoSEQ multiplex PCR. The data hold roughly 120,000 clones, with roughly four fifths observed a single time. Trimming cost V 0 bases and J 2 bases, with 11 bases left between them. The CDR3 is 15 residues long. Germline lookup yields CDR1 KGHSH and CDR2 LQKENI. This chain uses TRBV18 with TRBJ2-7; the D gene is possibly TRBD2 (6 bases). This TCR was sampled from an adult in good health. The sequencing used peripheral blood, collected on day 0 of AZD1222 vaccination. Written as DNA, the CDR3 is TGTGCCAGCTCACCACCCTTATCGGGAGCCTACGAGCAGTACTTC. Translating gives CASSPPLSGAYEQYF.